Listed here are 19 T cell receptor beta chains from one sample, sequenced in a study of T cell repertoires in cytomegalovirus infection. MiXCR, applied by TCRdb to the reads, yields one record per CDR3 protein. In the table there are hundreds of thousands of distinct CDR3 sequences, 17% of which are singletons. Sequenced material: PBMCs. These receptors were collected from a human donor in good health (CMV status not recorded). Some clones in this sample may be carry-over from other donors' samples.

This clonotype has only a few counts. The gene calls are TRBV7-2 and TRBJ2-7, with D tentatively TRBD2 (6 bases). CDR1 is SGHTA, CDR2 FQGNSA, per germline. V was clipped by 1 base and J by 0 bases, with 10 bases between them. The CDR3 sequence is 15 residues long. DNA of the CDR3: TGTGCCAGCAGCTTAGGGGGGGTCCTCTCCTACGAGCAGTACTTC. Translating it yields CASSLGGVLSYEQYF.

This clonotype was seen only a few times. The V gene is TRBV19, the J gene TRBJ1-5; D remains unclear. Trimming cost V 7 bases and J 2 bases, with 6 bases left between them. The germline gives CDR1 LNHDA, CDR2 SQIVND (reference sequence). The CDR3 has 12 residues. The DNA of the CDR3 is TGTGCCAGTAAGTCGGGCAATCAGCCCCAGCATTTT. Its translation: CASKSGNQPQHF.

This clonotype came up a few times. This chain links TRBV4-1 with TRBJ1-4; tentative D call: TRBD1 (5 bases). The germline gives CDR1 MGHRA, CDR2 YSYEKL. V was trimmed by 0 bases and J by 4 bases, leaving 21 bases between them. CDR3 size: 19 residues. The CDR3 region has the DNA TGCGCCAGCAGCCAAGACCGAAAGACAGAGCGTAAGGATAATGAAAAACTGTTTTTT. Encoded protein: CASSQDRKTERKDNEKLFF.

The chain employs TRBV2 and TRBJ2-1, with D possibly TRBD1 on 5 matching bases. The germline V gene has CDR1 SNHLY and CDR2 FYNNEI. The CDR3 covers 13 residues. V lost 8 bases and J lost 6, with 14 bases in between. In nucleotides, the CDR3 is TGTGCCAGCTGGGCAGGGTGGGCCAATGAGCAGTTCTTC. It specifies CASWAGWANEQFF.

The chain carries TRBV27 and TRBJ1-4; no clear D gene. CDR1 MNHEY and CDR2 SMNVEV come from the germline V gene (reference sequence). The V and J ends lost 8 bases and 0 bases respectively, with 13 bases between them. CDR3 length: 15 residues. CDR3 residues: CASGRRDATNEKLFF. The DNA of the CDR3 is TGTGCCAGCGGTAGGAGGGATGCAACTAATGAAAAACTGTTTTTT.

This clonotype was recorded at least ten times. The chain combines TRBV7-3 with TRBJ2-1, with 12 positions matching TRBD1. Germline loops: CDR1 SGHTA, CDR2 FQGTGA. The trim removed 5 bases at V and 0 bases at J, leaving 14 bases unmatched. This CDR3 spans 20 amino acids. CDR3 protein: CASSPGPGTGGGGSYNEQFF. The DNA of the CDR3 is TGTGCCAGCAGCCCTGGTCCCGGGACAGGGGGCGGAGGCTCCTACAATGAGCAGTTCTTC. The entire variable domain, with the rest obtained from reference TRBV7-3 and TRBJ2-1, is as follows: GAGVSQTPSNKVTEKGKYVELRCDPISGHTALYWYRQSLGQGPEFLIYFQGTGAADDSGLPNDRFFAVRPEGSVSTLKIQRTERGDSAVYLCASSPGPGTGGGGSYNEQFFGPGTRLTVL.

This clonotype occurred many times. The chain joins TRBV7-9 to TRBJ1-4; TRBD1 might be the D (5 bases). Germline CDR1 and CDR2: SEHNR and FQNEAQ (reference sequence). Trimming took off 2 bases at V and 2 bases at J, with 12 bases between the two ends. The CDR3 is made up of 16 amino acids. CDR3: CASSLKAGMTNEKLFF. CDR3 in DNA: TGTGCCAGCAGCTTAAAAGCAGGGATGACTAATGAAAAACTGTTTTTT.

This clonotype has more than one count but fewer than ten. The chain uses TRBV4-2 and TRBJ2-7; TRBD1 matches 10 bases. The CDR3 is 17 amino acids. J lost 5 bases, V lost 0 bases, and 10 bases had no gene match. Germline lookup yields CDR1 LGHNA and CDR2 YNFKEQ. The DNA for the CDR3 is TGTGCCAGCAGCCAAGAGGGACCCAGACAGGGGGCGGACGAGCAGTACTTC. Translation: CASSQEGPRQGADEQYF.

In this sample, this clonotype turned up a few times. This chain links TRBV5-1 with TRBJ2-1; 9 nucleotides match TRBD2. V lost 0 bases, J lost 2 bases, and 3 bases stayed unmatched. From germline, CDR1 is SGHRS and CDR2 YFSETQ. The CDR3 extends over 16 amino acids. The CDR3: CASSLDSGGTYNEQFF. The CDR3 DNA sequence: TGCGCCAGCAGCTTGGATAGCGGGGGTACCTACAATGAGCAGTTCTTC.

The V call is TRBV3-1, the J call TRBJ2-1; perhaps TRBD2 as D (5 bases). CDR3 length: 14 amino acids. Germline V gene sequence: CDR1 LGHDT, CDR2 YNNKEL (reference sequence). V lost 1 base to trimming and J lost 2 bases, with 6 bases between them. The CDR3 sequence: CASSQAGTYNEQFF. The CDR3 DNA reads TGTGCCAGCAGCCAAGCCGGGACCTACAATGAGCAGTTCTTC.

This clonotype was seen a handful of times. The chain links TRBV12-3 or TRBV12-4 to TRBJ1-4; no firm D call. CDR3 length: 12 amino acids. The V and J ends lost 3 bases and 15 bases respectively, with 14 bases between them. The CDR3 is CASSFGRDGLFF. The DNA of the CDR3 is TGTGCCAGCAGTTTCGGGCGAGACGGATTGTTTTTT.

The chain has TRBV28 and TRBJ1-3; TRBD1 matches at 7 bases. This CDR3 is built from 14 residues. Germline V CDR1 and CDR2: MDHEN, SYDVKM. The trim removed 10 bases at V and 0 bases at J, leaving 6 bases unmatched. The CDR3 DNA is TGTGCCACCTCGACAGGGACCTCTGGAAACACCATATATTTT. It encodes CATSTGTSGNTIYF.

The chain uses TRBV25-1 and TRBJ1-1; weak D call: TRBD1 (5 bases). V lost 3 bases, J lost 4 bases, and 12 bases lay in between. CDR1 MGHDK and CDR2 SYGVNS come from the germline V gene. CDR3 length: 14 residues. The CDR3: CASSELGRGTEAFF. CDR3 DNA sequence: TGTGCCAGCAGTGAGCTGGGGCGAGGCACTGAAGCTTTCTTT.

V and J are TRBV28 and TRBJ1-5; D ambiguous. There are 12 residues in the CDR3. The V end lost 1 base, the J end lost 7 bases, and 5 bases lay between the germline ends. In germline, CDR1 is MDHEN, CDR2 SYDVKM. CDR3: CASSLSAQPQHF. The CDR3 DNA reads TGTGCCAGCAGTTTATCGGCCCAGCCCCAGCATTTT.

This clonotype was seen at least ten times. The chain is built from TRBV5-8 and TRBJ2-1; tentative D call: TRBD2 (5 bases). The germline V gene has CDR1 SGHTS and CDR2 YDEGEE. Trimming pared 9 bases from V and 4 bases from J, leaving 8 bases between. This CDR3 is 11 amino acids long. CDR3 sequence: CATRGYNEQFF. The CDR3 region has the DNA TGTGCCACCCGGGGTTACAATGAGCAGTTCTTC.

This clonotype was counted only a few times. The chain combines TRBV25-1 with TRBJ2-7; D unclear. The CDR3 spans 15 residues. The V gene's germline CDR1 is MGHDK and CDR2 SYGVNS. Trimming removed 1 base from V and 9 bases from J, with 19 bases in between. CDR3 in amino acids: CASSESETDPVGQYF. DNA for the CDR3: TGTGCCAGCAGTGAATCGGAAACTGACCCCGTCGGGCAGTACTTC.

This clonotype has a count of ten or more. The chain combines TRBV6-2 or TRBV6-3 with TRBJ2-1; 7 bases line up with TRBD1. CDR3 size: 17 residues. Trimming took 6 bases from V and 3 from J; bases not matched to a gene: 14. Germline CDR1 is MNHEY and CDR2 is SVGEGT. CDR3 bases: TGTGCCAGCAGCCCAGGAACGGGGACAGCCATCTACAATGAGCAGTTCTTC. It encodes CASSPGTGTAIYNEQFF.

This clonotype has a handful of counts. The chain has TRBV20-1 and TRBJ2-5, with D maybe TRBD1 (6 bases). This CDR3 has 14 amino acids. Germline V CDR1 and CDR2: DFQATT, SNEGSKA (reference sequence). Trimming stripped 3 bases from V and 5 bases from J, with 16 bases between. The CDR3 nucleotides read TGCAGTGCTAGCAACAGGGCGGTCCGGGAGACCCAGTACTTC. Residues: CSASNRAVRETQYF.

This clonotype was recorded a few times. The rearrangement links TRBV18 to TRBJ2-7; the match to TRBD1 covers 7 bases. This CDR3 is built from 16 residues. Per germline, CDR1 KGHSH and CDR2 LQKENI. Unmatched junction bases numbered 8, after V lost 3 bases and J lost 0 bases. DNA for the CDR3: TGTGCCAGCTCACCCACAACAGGGGCAGGCTCCTACGAGCAGTACTTC. Encoded protein: CASSPTTGAGSYEQYF.